This T cell receptor (beta chain) was captured by sequencing in a study of PD-1 blockade in classical Hodgkin lymphoma. Sample time point: cycle 4 day 1 (C4D1), after about 6 weeks of nivolumab. Following autologous stem cell transplantation, relapse occurred in every patient, and exposure to brentuximab vedotin varied. A note on this clone: Its antigen is still unknown.

Study-wide findings and caveats: Complete responders possessed baseline diversity comparable to newly diagnosed patients. Newly diagnosed patients reportedly had lower baseline TCR diversity than healthy donors.

Measured with immunoSEQ multiplex PCR; TCRdb has only the in-frame clones, and not every one. The sample has tens of thousands of clones; just over 90% are singletons. CDR1 and CDR2 (germline): LNHDA, SQIVND (reference sequence). CDR3 size: 13 residues. V shed 4 bases and J shed 1 base, with 2 bases lying between them. The chain links TRBV19 to TRBJ2-6; D gene ambiguous. The sequence came from a human donor with classical Hodgkin lymphoma. The sample was peripheral blood mononuclear cells (PBMCs), taken before the fourth cycle of nivolumab. This CDR3 is CASSTSGANVLTF. DNA of the CDR3: TGTGCCAGTAGTACATCTGGGGCCAACGTCCTGACTTTC.